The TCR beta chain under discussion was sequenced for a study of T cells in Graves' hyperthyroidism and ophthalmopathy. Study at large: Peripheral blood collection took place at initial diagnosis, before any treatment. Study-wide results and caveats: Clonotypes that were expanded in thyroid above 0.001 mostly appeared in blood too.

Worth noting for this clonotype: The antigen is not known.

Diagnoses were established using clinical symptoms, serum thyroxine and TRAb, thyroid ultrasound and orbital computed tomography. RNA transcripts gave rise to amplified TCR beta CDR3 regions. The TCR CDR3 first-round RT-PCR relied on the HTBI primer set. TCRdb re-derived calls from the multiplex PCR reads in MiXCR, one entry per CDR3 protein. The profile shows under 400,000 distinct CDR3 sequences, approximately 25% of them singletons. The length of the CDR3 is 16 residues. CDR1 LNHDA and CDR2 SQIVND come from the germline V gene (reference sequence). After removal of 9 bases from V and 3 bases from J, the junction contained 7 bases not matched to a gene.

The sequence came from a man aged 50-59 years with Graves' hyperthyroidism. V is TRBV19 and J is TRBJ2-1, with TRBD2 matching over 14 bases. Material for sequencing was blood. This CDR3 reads CARGLAGEYDYNEQFF. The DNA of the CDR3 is TGTGCCAGGGGACTAGCGGGAGAGTATGACTACAATGAGCAGTTCTTC.